This T cell receptor (beta chain) was identified during a study of response to subunit inactivated influenza vaccine. Study-wide findings and caveats: It was suggested by the authors that few new T cells are recruited by each seasonal influenza vaccination.

With respect to this clonotype: Its antigen is still unknown.

TCRdb re-called the RT-PCR reads with MiXCR, one entry per CDR3 protein. Of around 500,000 distinct CDR3 sequences in the sample, roughly 11% were seen once. Per germline, CDR1 MGHRA and CDR2 YSYEKL. The CDR3 extends over 15 amino acids. The junction had 4 bases not matched to a gene; V was cut back by 3 bases and J by 3 bases. This chain connects TRBV4-1 to TRBJ2-1, with 8 positions matching TRBD2. The sequence was collected from a man between 50 and 59 years old who received an inactivated influenza vaccine. The sample in question was PBMCs from blood, obtained more than 35 days after vaccination. CDR3 amino acids: CASSHSGNFYNEQFF. The CDR3 region has the DNA TGCGCCAGCAGCCATAGCGGGAACTTCTACAATGAGCAGTTCTTC.